Following are 9 T cell receptor beta chains from one sample sequenced in a study of T cell changes during pregnancy in multiple sclerosis (dated by TCRdb to between 2018 and 2021). Library preparation employed the immunoSEQ multiplex PCR assay. In its TCRdb copy, this immuneACCESS table keeps in-frame sequences only and misses some clones. Where compared with another copy, unresolved V genes explain less than half of these, and the others have no known cause. The sample records tens of thousands of clones, about 88% of which are singletons. Less than 3.5% of the sample is in the top ten clones. This specimen consisted of peripheral blood, obtained before pregnancy. The receptor set was obtained from a female donor with multiple sclerosis, enrolled in a pregnancy study.

The chain combines TRBV4-2 with TRBJ2-2; the match to TRBD1 covers 7 bases. CDR1 LGHNA and CDR2 YNFKEQ come from the germline V gene. CDR3 size: 16 residues. The J segment lost 5 bases and the V segment lost 4 bases, leaving 10 bases of the junction unmatched. The CDR3 spells CASSLMDGQETGELFF. The CDR3 DNA reads TGTGCCAGCAGCCTGATGGACGGACAGGAGACCGGGGAGCTGTTTTTT.

This chain connects TRBV27 to TRBJ2-2; D is perhaps TRBD1 (6 bases). The length of the CDR3 is 15 residues. Germline CDR1 MNHEY, CDR2 SMNVEV (reference sequence). The ends were cut back, 5 bases at V and 5 bases at J, with 15 bases in the middle. The CDR3 spells CASSTRGISTGELFF. The CDR3 coding sequence is TGTGCCAGCAGTACGAGGGGGATCAGTACCGGGGAGCTGTTTTTT.

This rearrangement joins TRBV10-1 to TRBJ1-1; unclear D gene. The CDR3 covers 13 residues. Trimming stripped 9 bases from V and 3 bases from J, with 14 bases between. Germline V lookup: CDR1 WNHNN, CDR2 SYGVQD (reference sequence). The chain's CDR3 is CASTIGDHTEAFF. Written as DNA, the CDR3 is TGCGCCAGTACTATCGGGGATCACACTGAAGCTTTCTTT.

V usage is TRBV5-1 and J usage is TRBJ2-1; TRBD1 agrees at 9 bases. This CDR3 spans 16 amino acids. The V gene's germline CDR1 is SGHRS and CDR2 YFSETQ. Losses at the gene ends were 4 bases for V and 5 bases for J; bases not matched to a gene: 10. The CDR3: CASSPVGQGLDNEQFF. CDR3 DNA: TGCGCCAGCAGCCCCGTCGGACAGGGGTTAGACAATGAGCAGTTCTTC.

V usage is TRBV7-9 and J usage is TRBJ1-2; TRBD1 might be the D (5 bases). Between the trimmed V and J ends, which lost 2 bases and 4 bases, there was a span of 8 bases. The germline gives CDR1 SEHNR, CDR2 FQNEAQ (reference sequence). The CDR3 extends over 13 amino acids. CDR3 DNA sequence: TGTGCCAGCAGCTTACAGGGTCCCTATGGCTACACCTTC. This codes for CASSLQGPYGYTF. Full variable domain (missing parts from reference TRBV7-9 and TRBJ1-2): DTGVSQNPRHKITKRGQNVTFRCDPISEHNRLYWYRQTLGQGPEFLTYFQNEAQLEKSRLLSDRFSAERPKGSFSTLEIQRTEQGDSAMYLCASSLQGPYGYTFGSGTRLTVV.

In DNA form, the CDR3 reads TGTGCCAGCAGCCGAAAGGGGCGGCGCGGCGTGGATGAGCAGTTCTTC. Amino acids: CASSRKGRRGVDEQFF. This chain joins TRBV7-3 and TRBJ2-1; D may be TRBD1 (5 bases). The V and J ends lost 5 bases and 8 bases respectively, with 22 bases between them. This CDR3 is built from 16 residues. Germline V gene sequence: CDR1 SGHTA, CDR2 FQGTGA.

This chain links TRBV4-1 with TRBJ2-1; no definite D call. The CDR3 is 13 residues long. V was cut by 0 bases and J by 15 bases, with 15 bases left in between. The germline V gene has CDR1 MGHRA and CDR2 YSYEKL. For the CDR3, the DNA is TGCGCCAGCAGCCAAGATCGAGCAGGAAAGGTGTTCTTC. Amino acid sequence: CASSQDRAGKVFF.

The J gene is TRBJ2-3, the V gene TRBV5-1; 8 bases line up with TRBD1. The length of the CDR3 is 14 residues. In germline, CDR1 is SGHRS, CDR2 YFSETQ. The ends lost 5 bases at V and 3 bases at J; junction bases unmatched: 5. The DNA of the CDR3 is TGCGCCAGCAGACCGACAGGGGTGACAGATACGCAGTATTTT. It encodes CASRPTGVTDTQYF.

CDR3 nucleotide sequence: TGTGCCAGCAGCCCTTACGAGGGGGGGGACACTGAAGCTTTCTTT. Protein product: CASSPYEGGDTEAFF. The V gene is TRBV6-5, the J gene TRBJ1-1, with a tentative D call TRBD1 (6 bases). V was trimmed by 6 bases and J by 3 bases, leaving 17 bases between them. CDR3 length: 15 amino acids. In germline, CDR1 is MNHEY, CDR2 SVGAGI.